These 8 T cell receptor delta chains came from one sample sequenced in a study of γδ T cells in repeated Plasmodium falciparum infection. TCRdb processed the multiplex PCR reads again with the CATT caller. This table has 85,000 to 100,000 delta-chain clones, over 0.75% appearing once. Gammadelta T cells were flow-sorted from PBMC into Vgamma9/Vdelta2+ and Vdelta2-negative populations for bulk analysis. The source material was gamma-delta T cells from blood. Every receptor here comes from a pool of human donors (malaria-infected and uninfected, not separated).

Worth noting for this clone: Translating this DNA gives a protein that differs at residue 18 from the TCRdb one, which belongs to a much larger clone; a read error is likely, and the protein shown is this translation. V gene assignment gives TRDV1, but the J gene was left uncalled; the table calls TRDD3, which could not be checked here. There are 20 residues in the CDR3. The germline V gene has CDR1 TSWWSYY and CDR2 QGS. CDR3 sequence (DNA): TGTGCTCTTGGGGAAGGCGTAGCCTCCTCTCTTACTGGGTGCACCGATAAACCCATCTTT. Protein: CALGEGVASSLTGCTDKPIF.

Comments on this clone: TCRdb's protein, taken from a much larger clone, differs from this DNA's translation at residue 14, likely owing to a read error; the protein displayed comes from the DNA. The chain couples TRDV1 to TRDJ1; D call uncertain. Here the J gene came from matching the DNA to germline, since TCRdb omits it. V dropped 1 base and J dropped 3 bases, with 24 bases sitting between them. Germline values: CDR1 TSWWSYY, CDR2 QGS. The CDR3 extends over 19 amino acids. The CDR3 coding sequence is TGTGCTCTTGGGGAACCGTCCCGCCCGTATTCATGGTACGCCGATAAACTCATCTTT. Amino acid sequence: CALGEPSRPYSWYADKLIF.

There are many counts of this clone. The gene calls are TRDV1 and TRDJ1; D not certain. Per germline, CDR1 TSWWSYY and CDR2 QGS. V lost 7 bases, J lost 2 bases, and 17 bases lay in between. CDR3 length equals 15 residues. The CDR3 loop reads CALALDPIGTDKLIF. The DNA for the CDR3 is TGTGCTCTTGCCTTGGATCCGATAGGGACCGATAAACTCATCTTT.

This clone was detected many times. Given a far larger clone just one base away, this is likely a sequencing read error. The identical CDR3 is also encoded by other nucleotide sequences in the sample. The CDR3 nucleotides are TGTGCCTGTGACACCGTATCCCGTACTGGGGACGATAAACTCATCTTT. Translating gives CACDTVSRTGDDKLIF. This chain connects TRDV2 to TRDJ1; the match to TRDD3 covers 7 bases. No J gene was available from TCRdb, and it was assigned here by a germline match of the DNA. The CDR3 contains 16 residues. V dropped 0 bases and J dropped 4; count of bases not matched to a gene: 10. Germline assignment: CDR1 GEAIGNYY and CDR2 EKD.

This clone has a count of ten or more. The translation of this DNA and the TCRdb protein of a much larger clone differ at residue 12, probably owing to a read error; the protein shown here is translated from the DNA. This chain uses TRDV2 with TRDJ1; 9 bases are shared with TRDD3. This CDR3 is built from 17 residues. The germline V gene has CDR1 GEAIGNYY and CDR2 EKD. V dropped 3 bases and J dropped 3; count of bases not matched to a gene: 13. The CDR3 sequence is CACDPLGDMDYADKLIF. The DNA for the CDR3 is TGTGCCTGTGACCCGTTGGGGGATATGGACTACGCCGATAAACTCATCTTT.

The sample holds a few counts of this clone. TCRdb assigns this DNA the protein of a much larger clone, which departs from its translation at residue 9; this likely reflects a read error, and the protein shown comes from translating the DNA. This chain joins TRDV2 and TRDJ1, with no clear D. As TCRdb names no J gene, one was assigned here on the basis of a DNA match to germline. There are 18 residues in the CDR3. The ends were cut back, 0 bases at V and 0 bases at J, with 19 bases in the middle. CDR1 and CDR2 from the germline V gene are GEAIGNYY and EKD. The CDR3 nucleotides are TGTGCCTGTGACACCCGGTCTAAGATCCATCCGTACACCGATAAACTCATCTTT. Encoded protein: CACDTRSKIHPYTDKLIF.

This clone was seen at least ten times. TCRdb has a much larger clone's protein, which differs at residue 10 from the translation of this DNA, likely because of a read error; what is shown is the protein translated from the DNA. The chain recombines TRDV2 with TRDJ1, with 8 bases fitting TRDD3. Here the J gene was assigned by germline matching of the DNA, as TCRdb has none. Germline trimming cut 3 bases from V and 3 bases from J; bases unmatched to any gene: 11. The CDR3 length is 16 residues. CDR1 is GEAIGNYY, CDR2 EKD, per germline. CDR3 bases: TGTGCCTGTGACGAATCCACTGGGGGCCCACCCGATAAACTCATCTTT. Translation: CACDESTGGPPDKLIF.

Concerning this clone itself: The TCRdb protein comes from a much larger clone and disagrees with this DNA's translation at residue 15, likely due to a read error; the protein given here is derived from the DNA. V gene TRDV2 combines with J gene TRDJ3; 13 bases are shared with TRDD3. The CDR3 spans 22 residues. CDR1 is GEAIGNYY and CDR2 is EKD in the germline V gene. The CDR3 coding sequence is TGTGCCTGTGACACCGTACTGGGGGATACGCGTAATCACTCCCGGGACACCCGACAGATGTTTTTC. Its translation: CACDTVLGDTRNHSRDTRQMFF.